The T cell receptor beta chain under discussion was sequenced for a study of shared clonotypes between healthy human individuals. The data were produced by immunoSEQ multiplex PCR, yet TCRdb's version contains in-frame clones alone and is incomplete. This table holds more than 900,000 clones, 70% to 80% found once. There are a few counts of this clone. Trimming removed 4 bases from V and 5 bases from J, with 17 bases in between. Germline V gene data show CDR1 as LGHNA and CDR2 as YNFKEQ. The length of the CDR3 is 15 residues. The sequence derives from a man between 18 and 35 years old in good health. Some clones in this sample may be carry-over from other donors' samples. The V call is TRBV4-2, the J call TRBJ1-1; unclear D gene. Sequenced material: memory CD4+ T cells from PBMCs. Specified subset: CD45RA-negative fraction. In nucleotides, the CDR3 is TGTGCCAGCAGCCCCACTGCTCCGGTTGGGACTGAAGCTTTCTTT. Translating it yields CASSPTAPVGTEAFF.